This is a list of T cell receptor beta chains from one sample in a study of human T cells and chemical hapten exposure. TCRdb fed the RACE reads into MiXCR, producing one record per CDR3 protein. This sample has more than 60,000 distinct CDR3 sequences, with 8.6% found just once. The sample taken for sequencing was whole blood. These receptors all stem from a male donor in good health. Some clones in this sample may be carry-over from other donors' samples. The CDR3 runs from the conserved cysteine through the conserved F or W. D genes are given only for firm matches. Size is stated for part of the rows, as once, few or many counts, or as a class when the clone is expanded.

TGTGCCATCAGTAAGCAGGGAGGTATCACTGAAGCTTTCTTT,CAISKQGGITEAFF,TRBJ1-1,.,.,TRBV10-3
TGTGCCAGCAGTCGGGACGCCCGGAGGGAGTTCTTC,CASSRDARREFF,TRBJ2-1,.,.,TRBV12-3/TRBV12-4
TGTGCCAATAAGCGGGGGAATTTAAATGAGCAGTTCTTC,CANKRGNLNEQFF,TRBJ2-1,few,TRBD2,TRBV6-1
TGTGCCAGCCGTACTAGCAATGAGCAGTTCTTC,CASRTSNEQFF,TRBJ2-1,.,.,TRBV6-1
TGTGCCACCAGTGATTCGGGACAGGGAACCTACAATGAGCAGTTCTTC,CATSDSGQGTYNEQFF,TRBJ2-1,few,TRBD1,TRBV24-1
TGCAGTGCTAGAGATATAAAGGTCACCGGGGAGCTGTTTTTT,CSARDIKVTGELFF,TRBJ2-2,few,.,TRBV20-1
TGTGCCAGCAGTACGCTAGCGGGGGGCCCTAGCACAGATACGCAGTATTTT,CASSTLAGGPSTDTQYF,TRBJ2-3,.,TRBD2,TRBV2
TGCAGCGTCTGGGGCAGTCGAAACATTCAGTACTTC,CSVWGSRNIQYF,TRBJ2-4,many,.,TRBV29-1
TGTGCCAGCAGCGTAGTGGGCGGAACCACAGATACGCAGTATTTT,CASSVVGGTTDTQYF,TRBJ2-3,.,.,TRBV9
TGTGCCAGCAGTGATTTCGGACTCAACTACAATGAGCAGTTCTTC,CASSDFGLNYNEQFF,TRBJ2-1,.,.,TRBV6-1
TGTGCCAGCAGTGGGGTAGGACAGGCCTACACTGAAGCTTTCTTT,CASSGVGQAYTEAFF,TRBJ1-1,.,TRBD1,TRBV2
TGTGCCAGCAGCTCCCGGGACGGCTACTCCTACGAGCAGTACTTC,CASSSRDGYSYEQYF,TRBJ2-7,.,.,TRBV5-5
TGCAGTGCTAGCGTCGACAGTAACACTGAAGCTTTCTTT,CSASVDSNTEAFF,TRBJ1-1,.,.,TRBV20-1
TGTGCCAGCAGTTCCTATCGATCGGAGAACACTGAAGCTTTCTTT,CASSSYRSENTEAFF,TRBJ1-1,few,.,TRBV27
TGCAGTGTTCGAGGGACCGAAGAAAAACTGTTTTTT,CSVRGTEEKLFF,TRBJ1-4,.,.,TRBV20-1
TGTGCCAGCAGTGGCCATACCGGGACAGGGGGACCTTACAATGAGCAGTTCTTC,CASSGHTGTGGPYNEQFF,TRBJ2-1,many,TRBD1,TRBV25-1
TGTGCCAGCAGTACGACAGAGAACTATGGCTACACCTTC,CASSTTENYGYTF,TRBJ1-2,few,.,TRBV6-2/TRBV6-3
TGTGCCAGCAGCGAACGACAGGGAGATAATGGCGAAAAACTGTTTTTT,CASSERQGDNGEKLFF,TRBJ1-4,many,TRBD1,TRBV7-9
TGTGCCAGCAGCCTAAATAAAGAGACCCAGTACTTC,CASSLNKETQYF,TRBJ2-5,.,.,TRBV5-6
TGCAGCGTTGAAGATAAAGACAGGGCTTACTATGGCTACACCTTC,CSVEDKDRAYYGYTF,TRBJ1-2,few,TRBD1,TRBV29-1
TGTGCCAGCAGCTTGAAGATGGCACCCTTCTCTGGGGCCAACGTCCTGACTTTC,CASSLKMAPFSGANVLTF,TRBJ2-6,.,.,TRBV5-6
TGCAGTGCTAGACCAGATACGCAGTATTTT,CSARPDTQYF,TRBJ2-3,few,.,TRBV20-1
TGTGCCAGCAGTCCGCAGGGCTCCCATCAGCCCCAGCATTTT,CASSPQGSHQPQHF,TRBJ1-5,many,.,TRBV12-3/TRBV12-4
TGTGCCAGCACTGCCCTCGTAGAAAGGGCCACTGAAGCTTTCTTT,CASTALVERATEAFF,TRBJ1-1,few,.,TRBV12-3/TRBV12-4
TGTGCCAGCAGCTTAGAGGGGACAGGGGCTTCTAACTATGGCTACACCTTC,CASSLEGTGASNYGYTF,TRBJ1-2,.,TRBD1,TRBV7-9
TGCGCCAGCAGCTTGGACAGGGCTAATGAAAAACTGTTTTTT,CASSLDRANEKLFF,TRBJ1-4,few,.,TRBV5-1
TGTGCCAGCAGCTCACGGACAGGGGCCTTCACAGATACGCAGTATTTT,CASSSRTGAFTDTQYF,TRBJ2-3,many,TRBD1,TRBV7-9
TGTGCCAGCAGTTACCCTGGGCGGGGGGGCTACAATGAGCAGTTCTTC,CASSYPGRGGYNEQFF,TRBJ2-1,few,TRBD2,TRBV6-2/TRBV6-3
TGTGCCAGCAGCCCTGCGGGACAAGTCTATGGCTACACCTTC,CASSPAGQVYGYTF,TRBJ1-2,.,.,TRBV9
TGCAGTGCTAGAGATTCGATCTACGAGCAGTACTTC,CSARDSIYEQYF,TRBJ2-7,many,.,TRBV20-1
TGCGCCAGCGGGTCCCTCTACGAGCAGTACTTC,CASGSLYEQYF,TRBJ2-7,.,.,TRBV10-1
TGCGCCAGCCGTCACGGGACAGGGGCGCTAGCCAAAAACATTCAGTACTTC,CASRHGTGALAKNIQYF,TRBJ2-4,.,TRBD1,TRBV23-1
TGTGCCAGCTCACCAGTTGGAGGAAACACTGAAGCTTTCTTT,CASSPVGGNTEAFF,TRBJ1-1,few,.,TRBV18
TGTGCCAGCAGTGATCCCCCCTCGAATTCACCCCTCCACTTT,CASSDPPSNSPLHF,TRBJ1-6,.,.,TRBV6-2/TRBV6-3
TGTGCCAGCTCACCGCGGGCCAAGGAAGCTTTCTTT,CASSPRAKEAFF,TRBJ1-1,.,.,TRBV18
TGTGCCAGCAGCTTAGATCACTACGAGCAGTACTTC,CASSLDHYEQYF,TRBJ2-7,.,.,TRBV11-2
TGTGCCAGCAGTTACGGCCCAGATACGCAGTATTTT,CASSYGPDTQYF,TRBJ2-3,.,.,TRBV6-6
TGTGCTAGTGGCCCAGAGGGGGTACGGCAGGGGGCCACTGAAGCTTTCTTT,CASGPEGVRQGATEAFF,TRBJ1-1,.,TRBD1,TRBV12-5
TGTGCCAGCAGACTAGGAATCTCTGGGGCCAACGTCCTGACTTTC,CASRLGISGANVLTF,TRBJ2-6,few,.,TRBV6-6
TGCAGCGTTGACAGGACAGGGGGAAGGACTGAAGCTTTCTTT,CSVDRTGGRTEAFF,TRBJ1-1,many,TRBD1,TRBV29-1
TGTGCCAGCTCACAAGCCCAATCAGGAGACTACACCTTC,CASSQAQSGDYTF,TRBJ1-2,.,.,TRBV18
TGTGCCAGCAGTTACTCCCTGCTAGCGGGAGTTGGGGAGCTGTTTTTT,CASSYSLLAGVGELFF,TRBJ2-2,.,TRBD2,TRBV6-6
TGTGCCAGCAGCCAAGAAGCCCACCGTGGGACAGGGGAGAATTCACCCCTCCACTTT,CASSQEAHRGTGENSPLHF,TRBJ1-6,few,TRBD1,TRBV14
TGTGCCAGCAGGTTCTCTCCCAACAGGGGGGACGAGCAGTACTTC,CASRFSPNRGDEQYF,TRBJ2-7,.,TRBD1,TRBV12-3/TRBV12-4
TGTGCCAGCAGTGAGGACGGGAAATTTTACAATGAGCAGTTCTTC,CASSEDGKFYNEQFF,TRBJ2-1,.,.,TRBV6-4
TGTGCCAGCAGTCCTATTGCAGGGCCTCGAGGCTACACCTTC,CASSPIAGPRGYTF,TRBJ1-2,.,.,TRBV6-5
TGCAGCGTTGAGGATGCAGGAGCGTACAATGAGCAGTTCTTC,CSVEDAGAYNEQFF,TRBJ2-1,few,.,TRBV29-1
TGTGCCAGCCGGTCTCGGGTAGCGGGCTACAATGAGCAGTTCTTC,CASRSRVAGYNEQFF,TRBJ2-1,many,TRBD2,TRBV6-1
TGTGCCAGCTCACCACGAGAGGTAGGATTAAATCAGCCCCAGCATTTT,CASSPREVGLNQPQHF,TRBJ1-5,few,.,TRBV18
TGTGCCAGCTCACCACTGAAGTCGACTAGCGGTCCGGGGGCCCAGTACTTC,CASSPLKSTSGPGAQYF,TRBJ2-5,.,TRBD2,TRBV18
TGTGCCAGCAGCCCCCAGCGGGTATCGAGGATGGTCCAGTTCTTC,CASSPQRVSRMVQFF,TRBJ2-1,many,.,TRBV7-9
TGCAGCGTTACACAGGGGGAGGCAGATACGCAGTATTTT,CSVTQGEADTQYF,TRBJ2-3,.,TRBD1,TRBV29-1